The source of this TCR beta chain is a study of blood T cells in healthy people across ages. Findings of the study overall: Strong correlation linked observed beta diversity and percent naive T cells. Donor CMV infection status was unknown, possibly confounding age-related changes in expanded clonotypes.

The people who gave samples were healthy Caucasians from Russia, aged roughly 6 to 95. With respect to this clonotype: Its specificity is not known.

Through a sample-barcoded 5' primer and a J-beta primer mix, a second PCR was run for roughly 6 to 12 cycles. Template switching added a 12-random-nucleotide identifier to every cDNA molecule. TCRdb ran MiXCR on the 5' RACE reads and lists one entry per CDR3 protein. In the table there are approximately 800,000 distinct CDR3 sequences, 60% to 80% of which are singletons. The V and J ends lost 8 bases and 4 bases, in that order; junction bases with no gene match: 11. The CDR3 is 16 residues long. Material for sequencing was blood. The rearrangement uses TRBV12-3 or TRBV12-4 and TRBJ2-1; the match to TRBD2 covers 10 bases. The receptor's source is a man aged 30 to 39 in good health. The chain's CDR3 is CASLMGGTSVYNEQFF. CDR3 sequence (DNA): TGTGCCAGCTTAATGGGGGGGACTAGCGTTTACAATGAGCAGTTCTTC.